The next 27 T cell receptor beta chains were all read from a single sample in a study of T-cell reconstitution after alpha-beta-depleted transplantation in children. Unique molecular identifiers were incorporated into the prepared TCRbeta library. TCRdb reprocessed the PCR reads with MiXCR, giving one entry per CDR3 protein. The data contain 490,000 or so distinct CDR3 sequences, about 12% of them singletons. The sample here was PBMCs from the stem cell graft donor, taken from the stem cell graft. Receptors were obtained from a human donor who donated a stem cell graft to a child with combined immunodeficiency.

The sample holds a few counts of this clonotype. The chain links TRBV12-3 or TRBV12-4 to TRBJ1-1; 8 nucleotides align to TRBD1. The CDR3 is 16 residues long. With V trimmed by 5 bases and J by 9 bases, 17 bases remained unmatched. This CDR3 is CASSPDRVGSGQQAFF. The CDR3 DNA follows: TGTGCCAGCAGTCCGGACAGGGTGGGGTCCGGACAACAAGCTTTCTTT.

The genes are TRBV7-8 and TRBJ2-2, with a weak D call TRBD1 (5 bases). The germline V and J ends were trimmed by 3 bases and 4 bases, with 12 bases remaining between them. There are 15 residues in the CDR3. Germline loops: CDR1 SGHVS, CDR2 FQNEAQ. The CDR3 region is CASSLLQARTGELFF. In nucleotides, the CDR3 is TGTGCCAGCAGCTTGTTACAGGCTCGCACCGGGGAGCTGTTTTTT.

This chain connects TRBV11-2 to TRBJ2-5, with a possible D match to TRBD1 (6 bases). The CDR3 runs to 14 residues. From germline, CDR1 is SGHAT and CDR2 FQNNGV. The ends were cut back, 4 bases at V and 3 bases at J, with 12 bases in the middle. CDR3 sequence (DNA): TGTGCCAGCAGCTATACAGGGCCCGAAGAGACCCAGTACTTC. This sequence encodes CASSYTGPEETQYF.

This clonotype was recorded at least ten times. This chain uses TRBV20-1 with TRBJ1-2, with 7 nucleotides matching TRBD1. V shed 4 bases and J 4 bases; nucleotides not matched to a gene: 6. The germline V gene has CDR1 DFQATT and CDR2 SNEGSKA (reference sequence). The CDR3 runs to 13 residues. The CDR3 region has the DNA TGCAGTGCTAAAGGGACAGTGTTCTATGGCTACACCTTC. Protein product: CSAKGTVFYGYTF.

This clonotype was counted at least ten times. This chain's CDR3 is CASSADRNEEQFF. The CDR3 DNA sequence: TGTGCCAGCAGTGCGGACCGGAATGAAGAGCAGTTCTTC. The gene calls are TRBV6-4 and TRBJ2-1, with no clear D. The CDR3 spans 13 residues. The V end lost 4 bases, the J end lost 10 bases, and 14 bases lay between the germline ends. Germline V gives CDR1 MRHNA, CDR2 SNTAGT.

This clonotype was picked up a small number of times. The V call is TRBV5-6, the J call TRBJ2-6; perhaps TRBD2 as D (6 bases). The CDR3 totals 19 residues. Germline values: CDR1 SGHDT, CDR2 YYEEEE. The V end was cut by 4 bases, the J end by 0 bases, with 20 bases between. CDR3 sequence: CASSPALRQGLSGANVLTF. The CDR3 bases are TGTGCCAGCAGCCCCGCTTTGAGGCAGGGACTCTCTGGGGCCAACGTCCTGACTTTC. The complete variable domain, with remaining parts taken from reference TRBV5-6 and TRBJ2-6, reads DAGVTQSPTHLIKTRGQQVTLRCSPKSGHDTVSWYQQALGQGPQFIFQYYEEEERQRGNFPDRFSGHQFPNYSSELNVNALLLGDSALYLCASSPALRQGLSGANVLTFGAGSRLTVL.

This clonotype was recorded a few times. The chain couples TRBV5-1 to TRBJ1-1; possible D gene TRBD1, 6 bases. Per germline, CDR1 SGHRS and CDR2 YFSETQ. V gave up 5 bases and J gave up 6 bases, with 17 bases separating them. The CDR3 length is 14 residues. CDR3 sequence reads: CASSREGVRAEAFF. DNA for the CDR3: TGCGCCAGCAGTCGGGAGGGGGTGAGAGCTGAAGCTTTCTTT. The full variable domain, its missing parts supplied by reference TRBV5-1 and TRBJ1-1, is KAGVTQTPRYLIKTRGQQVTLSCSPISGHRSVSWYQQTPGQGLQFLFEYFSETQRNKGNFPGRFSGRQFSNSRSEMNVSTLELGDSALYLCASSREGVRAEAFFGQGTRLTVV.

This clonotype was recorded once. The V gene is TRBV2, the J gene TRBJ1-2; D is undetermined. Germline lookup yields CDR1 SNHLY and CDR2 FYNNEI. The germline V and J ends were trimmed by 7 bases and 4 bases, with 13 bases remaining between them. The CDR3 spans 13 residues. In DNA, the CDR3 is TGTGCCAGCAACGTTCAGGACGGCTATGGCTACACCTTC. It specifies CASNVQDGYGYTF.

The CDR3 reads CASSLEPGEETQYF. CDR3 bases: TGTGCCAGCAGCTTAGAGCCAGGTGAAGAGACCCAGTACTTC. The chain recombines TRBV7-8 with TRBJ2-5, with D hard to call. The CDR3 length is 14 residues. The V gene's germline CDR1 is SGHVS and CDR2 FQNEAQ. Trimming cost V 1 base and J 3 bases, with 9 bases left between them.

This chain joins TRBV15 and TRBJ2-7; TRBD2 is a possible D gene (5 bases). This CDR3 is built from 14 residues. Trimming stripped 5 bases from V and 2 bases from J, with 13 bases between. The germline gives CDR1 LNHNV, CDR2 YYDKDF (reference sequence). CDR3 region: CATSSTRNPYEQYF. The CDR3, as DNA: TGTGCCACCAGCTCAACTAGGAACCCCTACGAGCAGTACTTC.

This chain uses TRBV12-3 or TRBV12-4 with TRBJ1-6; D may be TRBD1 (6 bases). Trimming shortened V by 6 bases and J by 7 bases, and 13 bases separated the two germline ends. This CDR3 region has 14 residues. The CDR3 DNA is TGTGCCAGCAGCCAAGGGGGTTCGAATTCACCCCTCCACTTT. Its translation: CASSQGGSNSPLHF.

The J gene is TRBJ1-3, the V gene TRBV29-1; D is perhaps TRBD1 (6 bases). CDR3 length equals 14 residues. The V gene's germline CDR1 is SQVTM and CDR2 ANQGSEA. V shed 7 bases and J shed 0 bases, with 13 bases lying between them. CDR3 loop: CSGQEPSSGNTIYF. The CDR3 DNA is TGCAGCGGACAGGAGCCGAGCTCTGGAAACACCATATATTTT.

The chain carries TRBV20-1 and TRBJ2-3; TRBD1 might be the D (5 bases). This CDR3 is 17 amino acids long. Between the trimmed V and J ends, which lost 0 bases and 0 bases, there was a span of 16 bases. Germline V gives CDR1 DFQATT, CDR2 SNEGSKA (reference sequence). CDR3 loop: CSARDAPPGPSTDTQYF. CDR3 coding DNA: TGCAGTGCTAGAGATGCCCCCCCAGGGCCTAGCACAGATACGCAGTATTTT.

V and J are TRBV12-3 or TRBV12-4 and TRBJ1-5; 7 bases map to TRBD1. Losses at the gene ends were 6 bases for V and 5 bases for J; bases not matched to a gene: 13. CDR3 size: 16 residues. The CDR3 protein is CASSRGALTLHQPQHF. CDR3 sequence (DNA): TGTGCCAGCAGCAGGGGGGCACTAACGTTACATCAGCCCCAGCATTTT.

This CDR3 reads CASSPEAKLDTQYF. CDR3 in DNA: TGTGCCAGCAGCCCCGAAGCCAAGTTAGATACGCAGTATTTT. The chain carries TRBV7-2 and TRBJ2-3; no definite D call. V lost 5 bases to trimming and J lost 5 bases, with 14 bases between them. This CDR3 has 14 residues. The germline CDR1 and CDR2 sequences are SGHTA and FQGNSA.

This clonotype was counted many times. V is TRBV30 and J is TRBJ2-3, with D unclear. The germline V gene has CDR1 GTSNPN and CDR2 SVGIG (reference sequence). The V end lost 4 bases, the J end lost 5 bases, and 19 bases lay between the germline ends. The CDR3 extends over 15 amino acids. CDR3 in DNA: TGTGCCTGGAATTTTTTAGTGCACGCACAAGATACGCAGTATTTT. Amino acids: CAWNFLVHAQDTQYF.

This clonotype was recorded many times. The J gene is TRBJ2-6, the V gene TRBV29-1; 8 nucleotides match TRBD1. CDR1 is SQVTM, CDR2 ANQGSEA, per germline. The CDR3 is 15 residues long. V was clipped by 8 bases and J by 0 bases; unmatched bases: 6. The CDR3 region is CSIRDRSSGANVLTF. The CDR3 DNA sequence: TGCAGCATCCGGGACAGGAGCTCTGGGGCCAACGTCCTGACTTTC.

This clonotype has ten or more counts. The genes are TRBV9 and TRBJ2-1, with D possibly matching TRBD1 (6 bases). Deletions cut 2 bases from V and 0 bases from J, with 9 bases between. Germline V lookup: CDR1 SGDLS, CDR2 YYNGEE. CDR3 length equals 15 residues. CDR3 loop: CASSVRGSSYNEQFF. CDR3 bases: TGTGCCAGCAGCGTCAGGGGAAGCTCCTACAATGAGCAGTTCTTC. Combining the CDR3 with reference TRBV9 and TRBJ2-1 gives the whole variable domain DSGVTQTPKHLITATGQRVTLRCSPRSGDLSVYWYQQSLDQGLQFLIQYYNGEERAKGNILERFSAQQFPDLHSELNLSSLELGDSALYFCASSVRGSSYNEQFFGPGTRLTVL.

This clonotype came up many times. The chain links TRBV18 to TRBJ2-1, with 7 bases identical to TRBD2. This CDR3 contains 16 residues. In germline, CDR1 is KGHSH, CDR2 LQKENI. V trimming: 6 bases; J trimming: 0 bases; junction bases outside the gene matches: 8. CDR3: CASSLAAGYSYNEQFF. In DNA, the CDR3 is TGTGCCAGCTCCCTGGCAGCGGGGTACTCCTACAATGAGCAGTTCTTC.

V gene TRBV11-2 combines with J gene TRBJ1-6; 8 nucleotides agree with TRBD1. The V gene end was trimmed by 5 bases and the J gene end by 0 bases; junction bases not matched to a gene: 18. This CDR3 is 21 amino acids long. Germline V gives CDR1 SGHAT, CDR2 FQNNGV. For the CDR3, the DNA is TGTGCCAGCAGCGTTGACCCGAAAGGGACAGGCTCTAGCTCCTATAATTCACCCCTCCACTTT. Translated: CASSVDPKGTGSSSYNSPLHF. Full variable domain (rest looked up from reference TRBV11-2 and TRBJ1-6): EAGVAQSPRYKIIEKRQSVAFWCNPISGHATLYWYQQILGQGPKLLIQFQNNGVVDDSQLPKDRFSAERLKGVDSTLKIQPAKLEDSAVYLCASSVDPKGTGSSSYNSPLHFGNGTRLTVT.

The V call is TRBV25-1, the J call TRBJ1-6; D is perhaps TRBD1 (5 bases). CDR3 length: 21 residues. CDR1 and CDR2 (germline): MGHDK, SYGVNS. The V and J ends lost 4 bases and 0 bases respectively, with 25 bases between them. CDR3 protein: CASSASLLDAGLDSYNSPLHF. The CDR3 region has the DNA TGTGCCAGCAGTGCCTCACTTCTAGACGCAGGGCTGGACTCCTATAATTCACCCCTCCACTTT.

The rearrangement uses TRBV7-2 and TRBJ1-1, with D perhaps matching TRBD1 (5 bases). V was trimmed by 0 bases and J by 5 bases, leaving 10 bases between them. Germline V gene data show CDR1 as SGHTA and CDR2 as FQGNSA. This CDR3 comprises 14 residues. This chain's CDR3 is CASSLAQGDTEAFF. The CDR3 DNA reads as TGTGCCAGCAGCTTAGCGCAAGGGGATACTGAAGCTTTCTTT.

The gene calls are TRBV18 and TRBJ1-6; no reliable D call. Trimming pared 3 bases from V and 15 bases from J, leaving 18 bases between. The CDR3 length is 14 residues. Germline values: CDR1 KGHSH, CDR2 LQKENI. In DNA, the CDR3 is TGTGCCAGCTCACCCTCAAACGGGCCGGACCACCTCCACTTT. It is translated as CASSPSNGPDHLHF.

This clonotype was counted once. The V gene is TRBV6-1, the J gene TRBJ2-1, with a weak D call TRBD2 (6 bases). This CDR3 contains 16 residues. The germline V gene has CDR1 MNHNS and CDR2 SASEGT. Trimming took off 6 bases at V and 2 bases at J, with 17 bases between the two ends. CDR3 amino acids: CASSLEHSGTYNEQFF. CDR3 sequence (DNA): TGTGCCAGCAGCCTGGAACATAGCGGAACCTACAATGAGCAGTTCTTC.

The chain carries TRBV12-3 or TRBV12-4 and TRBJ1-1; D unclear. The V gene lost 7 bases and the J gene lost 4 bases, with 19 bases spanning the gap. CDR3 length: 15 residues. This CDR3 reads CASTESDGMSTEAFF. The CDR3 DNA is TGTGCCAGCACGGAATCGGACGGAATGAGCACTGAAGCTTTCTTT.

This clonotype was picked up many times. The chain employs TRBV25-1 and TRBJ1-2; no definite D call. The CDR3 totals 14 residues. The V end was cut by 6 bases, the J end by 6 bases, with 17 bases between. CDR1 is MGHDK and CDR2 is SYGVNS in the germline V gene. The CDR3 loop is CASRETGTRHGYTF. In nucleotides, the CDR3 is TGTGCCAGCAGAGAGACGGGAACAAGGCATGGCTACACCTTC.

This clonotype was observed a few times. V and J are TRBV12-3 or TRBV12-4 and TRBJ2-2; D is ambiguous. The V end lost 4 bases, the J end lost 6 bases, and 6 bases lay between the germline ends. CDR3 size: 12 residues. The CDR3 sequence: CASSYPSGELFF. The CDR3 bases are TGTGCCAGCAGTTACCCGTCCGGGGAGCTGTTTTTT.